These 21 T cell receptor beta chains came from one sample sequenced in a study of cytomegalovirus exposure and HLA in healthy donors (dated by TCRdb to about 2017). Library prep was done by the immunoSEQ multiplex PCR assay. For the multiplex PCR, a mixture combining 60 forward primers for TCR Vbeta segments and 13 reverse primers for TCR Jbeta segments was used. The table was pulled from immuneACCESS by TCRdb, which kept in-frame rearrangements only. Such tables lose some clones; where checked, under half of the loss comes from unresolved V genes, and the rest has no known cause. This sample's table lists roughly 80,000 clones. The top ten clones comprise 0.95% to 1.3% of the sample. The material sequenced was PBMCs. Receptors were obtained from a young woman in good health and CMV-seronegative.

This rearrangement joins TRBV6-5 to TRBJ1-6, with 8 bases identical to TRBD1. Germline V gives CDR1 MNHEY, CDR2 SVGAGI. The CDR3 has 14 residues. J was trimmed by 15 bases and V by 2 bases; bases with no gene match: 9. The CDR3 reads CASSYTPQTGVLHF. DNA for the CDR3: TGTGCCAGCAGTTACACCCCACAGACAGGGGTCCTCCACTTT.

The chain couples TRBV28 to TRBJ2-2; 7 bases fit TRBD1. This CDR3 is built from 17 residues. V lost 6 bases and J lost 5; bases outside the gene matches: 15. Germline-derived CDR1 and CDR2 are MDHEN and SYDVKM. The DNA of the CDR3 is TGTGCCAGCAGCCGCCGTCGACAGGGATTGAGAACCGGGGAGCTGTTTTTT. This codes for CASSRRRQGLRTGELFF.

The rearrangement links TRBV4-1 to TRBJ2-7; a weak D match, TRBD2 (5 bases). Germline CDR1 and CDR2: MGHRA and YSYEKL. The length of the CDR3 is 15 residues. V gave up 0 bases and J gave up 3 bases, with 12 bases separating them. The CDR3 spells CASSQEYGGLYEQYF. The CDR3 DNA is TGCGCCAGCAGCCAAGAATATGGCGGGCTCTACGAGCAGTACTTC.

The chain uses TRBV11-1 and TRBJ1-3; D is uncertain. The germline V gene has CDR1 SGHAT and CDR2 FQDESV (reference sequence). Trimming shortened V by 5 bases and J by 4 bases, and 12 bases separated the two germline ends. CDR3 length equals 14 residues. CDR3 DNA sequence: TGTGCCAGCAGCCGAACCAGCGTCGGAAACACCATATATTTT. Protein: CASSRTSVGNTIYF.

The V call is TRBV7-2, the J call TRBJ2-1, with 7 bases identical to TRBD2. This CDR3 is 15 amino acids long. After removal of 4 bases from V and 4 bases from J, the junction contained 7 bases not matched to a gene. The V gene's germline CDR1 is SGHTA and CDR2 FQGNSA. The CDR3 reads CASSSRGLLYNEQFF. In DNA form, the CDR3 reads TGTGCCAGCAGCTCGAGGGGACTACTTTACAATGAGCAGTTCTTC.

The chain links TRBV30 to TRBJ2-1; 8 bases are a match to TRBD2. Germline-derived CDR1 and CDR2 are GTSNPN and SVGIG (reference sequence). The trim removed 0 bases at V and 2 bases at J, leaving 15 bases unmatched. The CDR3 length is 19 residues. CDR3 nucleotides: TGTGCCTGGAGTGTTGCTAGCGGGCGGGCCTTGGGTCCCTACAATGAGCAGTTCTTC. It translates to CAWSVASGRALGPYNEQFF.

V and J are TRBV4-1 and TRBJ2-2, with D possibly being TRBD2 (6 bases). The germline V gene encodes CDR1 MGHRA and CDR2 YSYEKL. Trimming pared 2 bases from V and 4 bases from J, leaving 8 bases between. The CDR3 contains 14 residues. The DNA of the CDR3 is TGCGCCAGCAGCCAAATCGGGGGCACCGGGGAGCTGTTTTTT. This translates into CASSQIGGTGELFF.

This chain uses TRBV6-6 with TRBJ2-7, with TRBD1 matching 7 bases. The ends lost 5 bases at V and 1 base at J; junction bases unmatched: 8. Germline CDR1 reads MNHNY; CDR2 reads SVGAGI (reference sequence). The CDR3 contains 15 residues. CDR3 sequence (DNA): TGTGCCAGCAGTAACCGACAGGGAGCGTCCTACGAGCAGTACTTC. Translated, it gives CASSNRQGASYEQYF.

The chain couples TRBV6-1 to TRBJ1-3; no clear D. Germline V gives CDR1 MNHNS, CDR2 SASEGT. V was pared by 0 bases and J by 2 bases, with 5 bases between. CDR3 length equals 14 residues. CDR3 coding DNA: TGTGCCAGCAGTGAAGCAACAACTGGAAACACCATATATTTT. Its protein product is CASSEATTGNTIYF.

The gene calls are TRBV5-6 and TRBJ2-7; TRBD2 agrees at 7 bases. Germline V gene data show CDR1 as SGHDT and CDR2 as YYEEEE. The junction had 2 bases not matched to a gene; V was cut back by 5 bases and J by 6 bases. This CDR3 is 11 amino acids long. DNA of the CDR3: TGTGCCAGCAGTTGGGGGGGCGAGCAGTACTTC. Amino acids: CASSWGGEQYF.

J is TRBJ2-5 and V is TRBV29-1, with D maybe TRBD1 (6 bases). The better agreement between TRBJ2-7 and the DNA end casts doubt on the J call. The CDR3 runs to 11 residues. In germline, CDR1 is SQVTM, CDR2 ANQGSEA. The CDR3 sequence is CSVARGHEQYF. CDR3 sequence (DNA): TGCAGCGTTGCCAGGGGCCACGAGCAGTACTTC.

The chain employs TRBV7-2 and TRBJ2-2, with TRBD2 matching 8 bases. There are 16 residues in the CDR3. The germline V gene encodes CDR1 SGHTA and CDR2 FQGNSA. The V segment lost 4 bases and the J segment 7 bases; nucleotides outside the gene matches: 11. DNA of the CDR3: TGTGCCAGCAGCTCTCAGCGCGGGGGGCACGGCGGGGAGCTGTTTTTT. Translating it yields CASSSQRGGHGGELFF.

The CDR3 nucleotides read TGCGCCAGCAGCTTGCCCTCCTTGGAGACTGAAGCTTTCTTT. Translating it yields CASSLPSLETEAFF. V and J are TRBV5-1 and TRBJ1-1; D uncertain. Germline values: CDR1 SGHRS, CDR2 YFSETQ. Trimming pared 1 base from V and 5 bases from J, leaving 12 bases between. CDR3 size: 14 residues. Full variable domain (missing parts from reference TRBV5-1 and TRBJ1-1): KAGVTQTPRYLIKTRGQQVTLSCSPISGHRSVSWYQQTPGQGLQFLFEYFSETQRNKGNFPGRFSGRQFSNSRSEMNVSTLELGDSALYLCASSLPSLETEAFFGQGTRLTVV.

The J gene is TRBJ2-7, the V gene TRBV28; 10 bases agree with TRBD1. The germline V gene has CDR1 MDHEN and CDR2 SYDVKM. This CDR3 is built from 16 residues. V shed 5 bases and J 0 bases; nucleotides not matched to a gene: 7. The CDR3 spells CASSRPGQGDSYEQYF. The DNA of the CDR3 is TGTGCCAGCAGTCGCCCCGGACAGGGGGACTCCTACGAGCAGTACTTC.

The rearrangement uses TRBV29-1 and TRBJ1-2; D is undetermined. CDR3 size: 14 residues. The V end lost 0 bases, the J end lost 3 bases, and 11 bases lay between the germline ends. The germline CDR1 and CDR2 sequences are SQVTM and ANQGSEA. The CDR3 bases are TGCAGCGTTGAAGACCCGGACTGGGACTATGGCTACACCTTC. Its protein is CSVEDPDWDYGYTF.

The chain is built from TRBV30 and TRBJ1-5; D perhaps matches TRBD1 (5 bases). Trimming shortened V by 2 bases and J by 6 bases, and 11 bases separated the two germline ends. This CDR3 contains 13 residues. Germline values: CDR1 GTSNPN, CDR2 SVGIG (reference sequence). This CDR3 reads CAWSRGEGQPQHF. CDR3 bases: TGTGCCTGGAGTAGGGGTGAAGGTCAGCCCCAGCATTTT.

The chain couples TRBV6-6 to TRBJ1-1; the D gene is possibly TRBD1 (6 bases). The CDR3 covers 13 residues. In germline, CDR1 is MNHNY, CDR2 SVGAGI (reference sequence). The germline V and J ends were trimmed by 7 bases and 10 bases, with 19 bases remaining between them. CDR3 bases: TGTGCCAGCACCCCCGGGCAGGGGACGAGAGCTTTCTTT. It yields the protein CASTPGQGTRAFF.

The chain joins TRBV7-9 to TRBJ1-6, with TRBD1 identical over 7 bases. The V segment lost 5 bases and the J segment 7 bases; nucleotides outside the gene matches: 5. Per germline, CDR1 SEHNR and CDR2 FQNEAQ (reference sequence). The CDR3 spans 14 residues. CDR3 bases: TGTGCCAGCAGCCAGGGGGATGGCAATTCACCCCTCCACTTT. The encoded protein is CASSQGDGNSPLHF.

This rearrangement joins TRBV18 to TRBJ2-3; D might be TRBD2 (5 bases). This CDR3 contains 14 residues. CDR1 is KGHSH, CDR2 LQKENI, per germline. Between the trimmed V and J ends, which lost 6 bases and 6 bases, there was a span of 16 bases. CDR3 DNA sequence: TGTGCCAGCTCGCGGAGCTTAGGCGGGGATACGCAGTATTTT. Its translation: CASSRSLGGDTQYF.

The chain has TRBV23-1 and TRBJ2-5; D perhaps matches TRBD2 (7 bases). TRBV23-1 carries the ORF label, with uncertain function. The V and J ends lost 4 bases and 4 bases respectively, with 16 bases between them. There are 15 residues in the CDR3. CDR3 in amino acids: CASSRGGADLETQYF. Here the CDR3 DNA reads TGCGCCAGCAGTCGGGGGGGCGCTGATCTAGAGACCCAGTACTTC.

The chain employs TRBV6-1 and TRBJ2-7, with 7 bases identical to TRBD1. V was pared by 9 bases and J by 3 bases, with 14 bases of the junction left unmatched. The CDR3 spans 15 residues. Per germline, CDR1 MNHNS and CDR2 SASEGT. Written as DNA, the CDR3 is TGTGCCAGTAGACAGGGTAGGGGCCCTTACTACGAGCAGTACTTC. Translated, it gives CASRQGRGPYYEQYF.